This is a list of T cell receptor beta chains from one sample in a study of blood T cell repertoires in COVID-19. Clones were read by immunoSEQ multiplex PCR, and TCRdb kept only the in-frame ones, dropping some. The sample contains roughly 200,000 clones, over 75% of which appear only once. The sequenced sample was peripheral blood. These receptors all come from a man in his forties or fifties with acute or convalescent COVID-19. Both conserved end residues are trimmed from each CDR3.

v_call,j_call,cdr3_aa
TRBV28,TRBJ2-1,ASSPQIDDEQF
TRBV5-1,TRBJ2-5,ASRSREGETQY
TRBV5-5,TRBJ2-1,ASSFTGNSYNEQF
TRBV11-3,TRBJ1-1,ASSLDSGGAPSTLDTEAF
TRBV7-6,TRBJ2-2,ASSLGLAGGTGELF
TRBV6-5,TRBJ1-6,ASSYSKFARSTH
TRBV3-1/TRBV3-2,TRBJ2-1,ASSQWDSADNEQF
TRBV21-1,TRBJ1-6,ASSKVRQGNSPLH
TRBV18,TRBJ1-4,ASSTGTGNEKLF
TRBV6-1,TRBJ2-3,ASSDLVSSTDTQY
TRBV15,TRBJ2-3,ATSTPTSGENTDTQY
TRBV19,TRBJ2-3,ASSKQQGIDTQY
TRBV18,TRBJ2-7,ASSPFGQGEIEQY
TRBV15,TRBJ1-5,ATSRGPAQGNQPQH
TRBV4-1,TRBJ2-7,ASSHPRGQGNEQY
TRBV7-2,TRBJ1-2,ASSPLPTTNYGYT
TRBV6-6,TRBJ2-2,ASSRLGQGGNGELF
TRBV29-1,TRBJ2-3,SVRGQGWGAADTQY
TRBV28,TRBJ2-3,ASRRGRSTDTQY
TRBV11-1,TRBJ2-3,ASSPRDSSTDTQY
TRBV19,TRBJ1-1,ASSIKGGGSTEAF
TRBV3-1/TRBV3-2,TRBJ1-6,ASSQEWSLTGRHWSPLH
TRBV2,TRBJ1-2,ASSGLPSGGYT
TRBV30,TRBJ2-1,AWSSGTITYNEQF
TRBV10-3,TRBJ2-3,AIRGGGPQADPDTQY
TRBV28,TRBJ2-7,ASAGRRRTYEQY
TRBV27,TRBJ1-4,ASSLSRDSNEKLF
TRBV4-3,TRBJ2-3,ASSQNREAGTDTQY
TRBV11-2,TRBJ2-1,ASSLAGYNEQF
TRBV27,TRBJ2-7,ASSSPAGGNREQY
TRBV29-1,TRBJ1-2,SVQPSWGQFGYT
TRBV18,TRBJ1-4,ASSQRTNEKLF
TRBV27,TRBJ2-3,ASSSPAGGPPFTDTQY
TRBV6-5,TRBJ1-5,ASSYSNRGQPQH
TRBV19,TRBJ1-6,ASSLAGTAYNSPLH
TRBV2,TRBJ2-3,ASRTRQGTDTQY
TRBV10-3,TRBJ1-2,AISDPWRQGFLTDGYT
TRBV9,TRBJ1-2,ASSADDGQDLVDGYT
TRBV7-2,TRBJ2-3,ASSLTQYRTDTQY
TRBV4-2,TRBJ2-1,ASSHPTSGGYNEQF
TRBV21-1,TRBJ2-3,ASSKRAPASGDFTDTQY
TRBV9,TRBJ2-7,ASSPRPAQDGNYEQY
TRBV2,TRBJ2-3,ASSEAPLAGGTDTQY
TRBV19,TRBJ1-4,ASSPGLATNEKLF
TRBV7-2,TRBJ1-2,ASSLAVGTGLGYGYT
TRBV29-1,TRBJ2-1,SGPGQGHNEQF
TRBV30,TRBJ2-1,AWSVGERGQF
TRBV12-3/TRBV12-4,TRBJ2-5,ASSLISRETQY
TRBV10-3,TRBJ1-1,AIGGGETEAF
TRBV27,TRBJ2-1,ASSARGLIYEQF
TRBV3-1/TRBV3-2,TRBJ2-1,ASSRDTGTVSYNEQF
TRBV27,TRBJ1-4,ASSPTGFHNEKLF
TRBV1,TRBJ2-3,TSSPPGQGWDTQY
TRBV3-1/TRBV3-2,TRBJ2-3,ASSPLAPTDTQY
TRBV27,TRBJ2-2,ASSLSPGGAGELF
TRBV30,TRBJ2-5,AWSLQIGETQY
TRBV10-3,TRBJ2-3,AISAPRADTQY
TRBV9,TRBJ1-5,ASSVDQGQPQH
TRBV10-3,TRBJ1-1,AISESDSARTEAF